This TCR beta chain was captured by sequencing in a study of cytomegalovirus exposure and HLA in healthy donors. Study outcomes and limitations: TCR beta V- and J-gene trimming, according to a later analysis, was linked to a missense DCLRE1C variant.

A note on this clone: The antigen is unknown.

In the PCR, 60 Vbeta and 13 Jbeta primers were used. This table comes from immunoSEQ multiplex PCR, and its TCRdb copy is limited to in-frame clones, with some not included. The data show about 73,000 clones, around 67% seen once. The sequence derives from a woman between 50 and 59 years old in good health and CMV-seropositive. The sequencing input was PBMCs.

CDR3: CASSEQASTEAFF. CDR3 DNA sequence: TGTGCCAGCAGTGAACAGGCCTCCACTGAAGCTTTCTTT. The chain has TRBV6-4 and TRBJ1-1; a weak D match, TRBD1 (5 bases). This CDR3 contains 13 residues. Germline V gene data show CDR1 as MRHNA and CDR2 as SNTAGT. The germline V and J ends were trimmed by 3 bases and 4 bases, with 9 bases remaining between them.